Each of the 13 T cell receptor beta chains below was sequenced from the same sample in a study of T cells expressing NK-cell markers. Each CDR3 protein gets one entry in TCRdb, which reprocessed the 5' RACE reads and gives no DNA. The sample table includes 350,000 to 500,000 distinct CDR3 sequences. Sequenced sample: blood T cells: a sorted CD56 or NKG2C T cell subset, CD4+ or CD8+ T cells, or bulk PBMC T cells (not recorded which). The source of these receptors is a woman between 18 and 70 years old in good health.

The chain uses TRBV12-3 or TRBV12-4 and TRBJ2-3; there is no DNA to check the TCRdb D call of TRBD1. This CDR3 has 14 residues. This CDR3 reads CASTPGGLTDTQYF.

This chain uses TRBV27 with TRBJ2-1; no DNA is available, so the TRBD2 call from TCRdb remains unchecked. Germline V gene lookup returns CDR1 MNHEY and CDR2 SMNVEV (reference sequence). The CDR3 length is 14 residues. CDR3 in amino acids: CASSLYAGINEQFF.

The rearrangement uses TRBV29-1 and TRBJ2-5; TCRdb designates TRBD1, a call that cannot be tested without DNA. The CDR3 sequence is 13 residues long. Germline lookup yields CDR1 SQVTM and CDR2 ANQGSEA. CDR3 sequence: CSGGDRRMETQYF. Variable domain in full (rest from reference TRBV29-1 and TRBJ2-5): SAVISQKPSRDICQRGTSLTIQCQVDSQVTMMFWYRQQPGQSLTLIATANQGSEATYESGFVIDKFPISRPNLTFSTLTVSNMSPEDSSIYLCSGGDRRMETQYFGPGTRLLVL.

This chain connects TRBV29-1 to TRBJ2-7; no DNA is available, so the TRBD1 call from TCRdb remains unchecked. The germline V gene has CDR1 SQVTM and CDR2 ANQGSEA. The CDR3 runs to 15 residues. CDR3: CSVEGQGIGTYEQYF.

The rearrangement links TRBV7-2 to TRBJ2-1. In germline, CDR1 is SGHTA, CDR2 FQGNSA. The CDR3 runs to 14 residues. This CDR3 reads CASSFVRKNNEQFF.

The J gene is TRBJ1-2, the V gene TRBV29-1; no DNA is available, so the TRBD1 call from TCRdb remains unchecked. This CDR3 is 12 amino acids long. CDR1 is SQVTM, CDR2 ANQGSEA, per germline. CDR3 amino acids: CSVGTDPHGYTF.

This chain links TRBV12-3 or TRBV12-4 with TRBJ1-6; TCRdb selects TRBD1, and the lack of DNA leaves this call unchecked. The length of the CDR3 is 14 residues. The CDR3 region is CATRGQANDSPLHF.

This chain links TRBV5-5 with TRBJ1-2. In germline, CDR1 is SGHKS, CDR2 YYEKEE (reference sequence). This CDR3 has 18 residues. CDR3: CASSFGVLGIPRGYGYTF.

The chain uses TRBV12-3 or TRBV12-4 and TRBJ2-5; TCRdb calls TRBD1, which cannot be checked without DNA. This CDR3 comprises 17 residues. CDR3 protein: CASSLAEGASNQETQYF.

The rearrangement links TRBV3-1 to TRBJ2-7. Looked up from germline, CDR1 is LGHDT and CDR2 is YNNKEL (reference sequence). The CDR3 runs to 17 residues. The CDR3: CASSQDPDWELAYEQYF.

The chain combines TRBV12-3 or TRBV12-4 with TRBJ1-5. The CDR3 length is 13 residues. The CDR3 region is CASSLQEGQPQHF.

The rearrangement uses TRBV6-2 or TRBV6-3 and TRBJ1-1; TCRdb calls TRBD1, which cannot be checked without DNA. The germline CDR1 and CDR2 sequences are MNHEY and SVGEGT. This CDR3 region has 14 residues. CDR3 amino acids: CASSYGGAEAEAFF.

The chain has TRBV29-1 and TRBJ1-5; absent DNA, TCRdb's TRBD1 call cannot be checked. This CDR3 contains 13 residues. Germline assignment: CDR1 SQVTM and CDR2 ANQGSEA. The CDR3 spells CSVAGQGAQPQHF.